These 9 T cell receptor beta chains were all obtained from the same sample, sequenced in a study of T-cell reconstitution after alpha-beta-depleted transplantation in children. Unique molecular identifiers featured in how the TCRbeta library was prepared. MiXCR, applied by TCRdb to the PCR reads, yields one record per CDR3 protein. The table includes approximately 200,000 distinct CDR3 sequences, roughly 15% detected once. Material: PBMCs from the stem cell graft donor, obtained from the stem cell graft. These TCRs come from a human donor who donated a stem cell graft to a child with acute lymphoblastic leukemia.

This clonotype was counted many times. The CDR3 DNA is TGTGCCAGCAGCTTAGTCCGAACAGGGGATCGGACAGATACGCAGTATTTT. Residues: CASSLVRTGDRTDTQYF. The chain employs TRBV7-2 and TRBJ2-3; 7 nucleotides agree with TRBD1. V gave up 1 base and J gave up 3 bases; unmatched junction bases: 10. The CDR3 is 17 amino acids. Germline-derived CDR1 and CDR2 are SGHTA and FQGNSA.

At least ten counts were recorded for this clonotype. In DNA, the CDR3 is TGTGCCAGCAGTTCCCAGGTTGGAGGGGGGGACACTGAAGCTTTCTTT. Amino acid sequence: CASSSQVGGGDTEAFF. The J gene is TRBJ1-1, the V gene TRBV6-5; the D gene is possibly TRBD1 (6 bases). The CDR3 sequence is 16 residues long. The V gene lost 4 bases and the J gene lost 3 bases, with 18 bases spanning the gap. CDR1 and CDR2 (germline): MNHEY, SVGAGI.

This clonotype was seen repeatedly, ten times or more. The chain employs TRBV5-1 and TRBJ2-5; the match to TRBD1 covers 7 bases. The CDR3 covers 14 residues. Germline V gene sequence: CDR1 SGHRS, CDR2 YFSETQ. V gave up 0 bases and J gave up 1 base; unmatched junction bases: 0. The CDR3 region has the DNA TGCGCCAGCAGCTTGGAGGGGGCCCAAGAGACCCAGTACTTC. It translates to CASSLEGAQETQYF.

This clonotype was picked up many times. The chain is built from TRBV27 and TRBJ1-3; D gene uncertain. Trimming took off 9 bases at V and 0 bases at J, with 18 bases between the two ends. Germline assignment: CDR1 MNHEY and CDR2 SMNVEV (reference sequence). This CDR3 region has 16 residues. The CDR3 bases are TGTGCCAGTCCCGCAGGTTTTCCCGTCTCTGGAAACACCATATATTTT. Its translation: CASPAGFPVSGNTIYF.

There are a few counts of this clonotype. The chain combines TRBV7-9 with TRBJ2-7, with D hard to call. Trimming stripped 4 bases from V and 5 bases from J, with 9 bases between. The germline gives CDR1 SEHNR, CDR2 FQNEAQ (reference sequence). The CDR3 sequence is 12 residues long. The CDR3 coding sequence is TGTGCCAGCAGCTCAATCTCGGACGAGCAGTACTTC. This codes for CASSSISDEQYF.

The rearrangement joins TRBV7-8 to TRBJ2-3, with TRBD2 as a possible D gene (5 bases). Germline CDR1 reads SGHVS; CDR2 reads FQNEAQ. This CDR3 is 16 amino acids long. Trimming pared 4 bases from V and 8 bases from J, leaving 22 bases between. Written as DNA, the CDR3 is TGTGCCAGCAGCTCCCAACTAGTCCGGGCCCTGGGTACGCAGTATTTT. Translated, it gives CASSSQLVRALGTQYF. The entire variable domain, with the rest obtained from reference TRBV7-8 and TRBJ2-3, is as follows: GAGVSQSPRYKVAKRGQDVALRCDPISGHVSLFWYQQALGQGPEFLTYFQNEAQLDKSGLPSDRFFAERPEGSVSTLKIQRTQQEDSAVYLCASSSQLVRALGTQYFGPGTRLTVL.

This clonotype was detected ten times or more. The chain uses TRBV24-1 and TRBJ2-1; D remains ambiguous. The V gene lost 2 bases and the J gene lost 9 bases, with 7 bases spanning the gap. Germline CDR1 and CDR2: KGHDR and SFDVKD. The CDR3 spans 12 residues. CDR3 region: CATSDSSGEQFF. CDR3 DNA sequence: TGTGCCACCAGTGATTCTAGTGGTGAGCAGTTCTTC.

This clonotype was observed many times. The V and J genes are TRBV29-1 and TRBJ2-3; tentative D call: TRBD2 (5 bases). The CDR3 is 14 residues long. CDR1 is SQVTM, CDR2 ANQGSEA, per germline. The V and J ends lost 5 bases and 4 bases respectively, with 16 bases between them. CDR3 coding DNA: TGCAGCGTTCTACTAGTTAAAGATCCAGATACGCAGTATTTT. Translated, it gives CSVLLVKDPDTQYF.

This clonotype was seen many times. The rearrangement links TRBV27 to TRBJ1-5; D is uncertain. This CDR3 spans 15 amino acids. Trimming took 8 bases from V and 5 from J, leaving 19 bases between them. CDR1 and CDR2 (germline): MNHEY, SMNVEV (reference sequence). CDR3 residues: CASGPRYKGDQPQHF. The CDR3 nucleotides read TGTGCCAGCGGCCCCCGATATAAGGGCGATCAGCCCCAGCATTTT.